This T cell receptor beta chain derives from a study of cytomegalovirus exposure and HLA in healthy donors. Study-wide background: An analysis done earlier identified 100 million to 140 million unique TCR beta sequences from roughly 190 million T cells. Study-level results: A previous analysis found most TCR beta V segments productive roughly 87% or roughly 30% of the time. The study flagged 150 to 200 TCR beta chains as cytomegalovirus-associated.

This clone was detected a few times. Its antigen is unidentified. A junction end diverges from the germline sequence, so it may reflect a read error. Amplification used 60 Vbeta primers and 13 Jbeta primers. The table came from immunoSEQ multiplex PCR; TCRdb's copy has only in-frame clones and leaves some out. The sample has roughly 150,000 clones, 65% to 80% seen once; the top ten hold about 3.4%. The receptor was derived from a male donor in good health and CMV-seronegative. Sequencing used PBMCs.

This CDR3 reads CSSSLILTSGSYEQYF. CDR3 sequence (DNA): TGTTCCAGCAGCTTAATTCTGACTAGCGGGAGCTACGAGCAGTACTTC. The chain employs TRBV7-9 and TRBJ2-7; TRBD2 agrees at 12 bases. The germline CDR1 and CDR2 sequences are SEHNR and FQNEAQ (reference sequence). The length of the CDR3 is 16 residues.